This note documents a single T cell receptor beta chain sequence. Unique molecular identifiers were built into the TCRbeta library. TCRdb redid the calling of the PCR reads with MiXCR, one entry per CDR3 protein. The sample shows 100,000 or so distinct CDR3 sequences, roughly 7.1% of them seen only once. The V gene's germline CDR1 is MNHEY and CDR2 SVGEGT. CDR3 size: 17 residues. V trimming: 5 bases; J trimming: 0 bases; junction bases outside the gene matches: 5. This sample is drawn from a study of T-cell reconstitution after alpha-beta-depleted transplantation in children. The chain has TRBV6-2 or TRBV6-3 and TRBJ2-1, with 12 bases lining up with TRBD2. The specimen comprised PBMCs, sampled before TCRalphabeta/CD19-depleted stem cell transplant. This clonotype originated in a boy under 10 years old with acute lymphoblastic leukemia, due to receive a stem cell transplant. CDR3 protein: CASSPLAGGDSYNEQFF. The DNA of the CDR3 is TGTGCCAGCAGTCCACTAGCGGGGGGCGACTCCTACAATGAGCAGTTCTTC.